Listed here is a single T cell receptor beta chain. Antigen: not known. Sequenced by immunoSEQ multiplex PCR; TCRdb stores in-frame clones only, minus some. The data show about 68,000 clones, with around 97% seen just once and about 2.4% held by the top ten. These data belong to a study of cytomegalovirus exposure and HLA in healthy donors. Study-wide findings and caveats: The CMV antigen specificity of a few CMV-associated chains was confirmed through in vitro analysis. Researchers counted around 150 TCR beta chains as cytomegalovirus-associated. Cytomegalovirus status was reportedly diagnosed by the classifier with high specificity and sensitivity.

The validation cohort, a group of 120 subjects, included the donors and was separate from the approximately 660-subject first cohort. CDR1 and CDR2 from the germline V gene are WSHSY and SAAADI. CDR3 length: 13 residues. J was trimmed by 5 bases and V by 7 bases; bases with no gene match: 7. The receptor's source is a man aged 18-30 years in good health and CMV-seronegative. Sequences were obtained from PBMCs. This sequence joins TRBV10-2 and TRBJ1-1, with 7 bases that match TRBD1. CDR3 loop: CASIPGTETEAFF. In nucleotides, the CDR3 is TGCGCCAGCATCCCCGGGACAGAGACTGAAGCTTTCTTT.